The 31 T cell receptor beta chains below were found in one sample sequenced in a study of T cells in Graves' hyperthyroidism and ophthalmopathy. Amplified TCR beta CDR3 regions came from RNA transcripts. The study used the HTBI primer set for a first-round RT-PCR of the TCR CDR3. TCRdb re-analysed the multiplex PCR reads in MiXCR, keeping a single row per CDR3 protein. The profile shows around 600,000 distinct CDR3 sequences, approximately 14% of them singletons. Specimen: blood. The receptor set was obtained from a woman aged 45-59 years with Graves' ophthalmopathy.

The chain joins TRBV29-1 to TRBJ2-3, with 11 bases identical to TRBD2. The CDR3 totals 14 residues. CDR1 is SQVTM and CDR2 is ANQGSEA in the germline V gene. With V trimmed by 7 bases and J by 6 bases, 9 bases remained unmatched. The CDR3 loop is CSALAGGPTDTQYF. DNA of the CDR3: TGCAGCGCCTTAGCGGGAGGGCCAACGGATACGCAGTATTTT.

Many counts were recorded for this clonotype. This CDR3 is CASSSLGQGYQPQHF. Written as DNA, the CDR3 is TGTGCCAGCAGTTCCCTGGGACAGGGGTACCAGCCCCAGCATTTT. This chain joins TRBV28 and TRBJ1-5, with 10 bases that match TRBD1. This CDR3 contains 15 residues. With V trimmed by 4 bases and J by 7 bases, 7 bases remained unmatched. In germline, CDR1 is MDHEN, CDR2 SYDVKM.

This clonotype was observed at least ten times. The genes are TRBV29-1 and TRBJ2-7; maybe TRBD2 (5 bases). V lost 6 bases and J lost 0, with 15 bases in between. The germline V gene encodes CDR1 SQVTM and CDR2 ANQGSEA. This CDR3 is built from 14 residues. CDR3 DNA: TGCAGCGTGGGCTTCGGGGAGAGCTCCTACGAGCAGTACTTC. It encodes CSVGFGESSYEQYF.

This clonotype was counted many times. The chain combines TRBV3-1 with TRBJ2-3, with 10 positions matching TRBD1. CDR3 size: 13 residues. Germline CDR1 is LGHDT and CDR2 is YNNKEL (reference sequence). Losses at the gene ends were 4 bases for V and 10 bases for J; bases not matched to a gene: 5. The CDR3 DNA is TGTGCCAGCAGCCCGACAGGGGGCGGGTCGCAGTATTTT. It yields the protein CASSPTGGGSQYF.

This clonotype was seen at least ten times. The chain uses TRBV28 and TRBJ2-7; TRBD2 matches 7 bases. The germline V gene has CDR1 MDHEN and CDR2 SYDVKM. J gave up 5 bases and V 5 bases, and 9 bases lay outside the gene matches. The CDR3 has 14 residues. This CDR3 reads CASSLRGGGDEQYF. The DNA of the CDR3 is TGTGCCAGCAGTCTCCGCGGGGGAGGCGACGAGCAGTACTTC. Using reference TRBV28 and TRBJ2-7 for the parts outside the CDR3, the full variable domain is DVKVTQSSRYLVKRTGEKVFLECVQDMDHENMFWYRQDPGLGLRLIYFSYDVKMKEKGDIPEGYSVSREKKERFSLILESASTNQTSMYLCASSLRGGGDEQYFGPGTRLTVT.

Ten or more counts support this clonotype. The V gene is TRBV9, the J gene TRBJ1-1, with TRBD1 matching over 7 bases. From germline, CDR1 is SGDLS and CDR2 YYNGEE. The CDR3 length is 14 residues. After removal of 4 bases from V and 6 bases from J, the junction contained 9 bases not matched to a gene. The CDR3 spells CASSHRDSGAEAFF. CDR3 coding DNA: TGTGCCAGCAGCCACCGGGACAGCGGGGCTGAAGCTTTCTTT. The full variable domain, completed using reference TRBV9 and TRBJ1-1, is DSGVTQTPKHLITATGQRVTLRCSPRSGDLSVYWYQQSLDQGLQFLIQYYNGEERAKGNILERFSAQQFPDLHSELNLSSLELGDSALYFCASSHRDSGAEAFFGQGTRLTVV.

This clonotype was recorded many times. The J gene is TRBJ2-1, the V gene TRBV12-3 or TRBV12-4, with D unclear. V was pared by 3 bases and J by 13 bases, with 10 bases between. This CDR3 comprises 11 residues. Written as DNA, the CDR3 is TGTGCCAGCAGTTTCGTAACGGAACAGTTCTTC. Its translation: CASSFVTEQFF.

This clonotype appeared a few times. This chain joins TRBV20-1 and TRBJ2-7; 14 nucleotides match TRBD2. CDR1 and CDR2 from the germline V gene are DFQATT and SNEGSKA (reference sequence). The trim removed 5 bases at V and 1 base at J, leaving 16 bases unmatched. The CDR3 covers 19 residues. CDR3 DNA sequence: TGCAGTGCTTTCATCCCGGGACTAGCGGGAGAAAGGGGATCCTACGAGCAGTACTTC. Its translation is CSAFIPGLAGERGSYEQYF.

This clonotype was seen repeatedly, ten times or more. V usage is TRBV11-3 and J usage is TRBJ2-1; possible D gene TRBD2, 5 bases. Germline CDR1 is SGHNT and CDR2 is YENEEA. This CDR3 is built from 14 residues. Trimming removed 3 bases at V and 2 bases at J, with 8 bases between. The CDR3 protein is CASSFTEAYNEQFF. CDR3 nucleotides: TGTGCCAGCAGCTTTACGGAGGCCTACAATGAGCAGTTCTTC.

This clonotype was counted many times. The CDR3 region has the DNA TGTGCCACCAGTGATTCCGCTTTTGGAGGGAAGGGTGAGCAGTACTTC. Encoded protein: CATSDSAFGGKGEQYF. The chain uses TRBV24-1 and TRBJ2-7; the D gene is possibly TRBD2 (6 bases). In germline, CDR1 is KGHDR, CDR2 SFDVKD. CDR3 length: 16 residues. With 2 bases removed from V and 7 bases from J, the gap between germline ends came to 20 bases.

The table lists this clonotype with many counts. This sequence joins TRBV6-2 or TRBV6-3 and TRBJ1-2; perhaps TRBD1 as D (5 bases). The CDR3 has 14 residues. Germline-derived CDR1 and CDR2 are MNHEY and SVGEGT. V shed 6 bases and J shed 2 bases, with 13 bases lying between them. The CDR3 spells CASRSSGTNYGYTF. CDR3 bases: TGTGCCAGCAGGTCCTCAGGGACCAACTATGGCTACACCTTC.

The V call is TRBV29-1, the J call TRBJ2-3; D gene ambiguous. The CDR3 sequence is 16 residues long. Germline CDR1 reads SQVTM; CDR2 reads ANQGSEA. Trimming removed 7 bases from V and 1 base from J, with 21 bases in between. The DNA for the CDR3 is TGCAGCGCCTTAATGTTCCAAGGCCAGGGCACAGATACGCAGTATTTT. This codes for CSALMFQGQGTDTQYF.

This clonotype was seen repeatedly, ten times or more. This chain joins TRBV28 and TRBJ1-5; 8 positions match TRBD1. CDR3 length: 16 amino acids. CDR1 and CDR2 (germline): MDHEN, SYDVKM. V shed 5 bases and J 6 bases; nucleotides not matched to a gene: 12. The CDR3 region is CASSPQMWQGAQPQHF. CDR3 DNA sequence: TGTGCCAGCAGTCCCCAAATGTGGCAGGGGGCTCAGCCCCAGCATTTT.

This clonotype was seen many times. This rearrangement joins TRBV6-2 or TRBV6-3 to TRBJ2-3, with D maybe TRBD2 (5 bases). The germline gives CDR1 MNHEY, CDR2 SVGEGT. This CDR3 spans 16 amino acids. Trimming pared 0 bases from V and 4 bases from J, leaving 14 bases between. As DNA, the CDR3 is TGTGCCAGCAGTTACTCGATAAGCGGAGTACCAGATACGCAGTATTTT. It yields the protein CASSYSISGVPDTQYF.

This clonotype was picked up a small number of times. This rearrangement joins TRBV28 to TRBJ1-2; D possibly corresponds to TRBD1 (5 bases). Trimming pared 7 bases from V and 4 bases from J, leaving 22 bases between. Germline V gene data show CDR1 as MDHEN and CDR2 as SYDVKM. The CDR3 has 16 amino acids. The CDR3 loop reads CASTPRGGGGFYGYTF. CDR3 nucleotides: TGTGCCAGCACCCCCCGGGGGGGGGGAGGGTTCTATGGCTACACCTTC.

This clonotype was picked up many times. The chain recombines TRBV5-1 with TRBJ2-1; a possible D gene is TRBD1 (6 bases). The CDR3 runs to 15 residues. Germline-derived CDR1 and CDR2 are SGHRS and YFSETQ. Trimming shortened V by 0 bases and J by 5 bases, and 12 bases separated the two germline ends. The DNA for the CDR3 is TGCGCCAGCAGCTTGGTGCAGGGGCTGGACAATGAGCAGTTCTTC. Its protein is CASSLVQGLDNEQFF. The full variable domain, in which reference TRBV5-1 and TRBJ2-1 provide the parts outside the CDR3, is KAGVTQTPRYLIKTRGQQVTLSCSPISGHRSVSWYQQTPGQGLQFLFEYFSETQRNKGNFPGRFSGRQFSNSRSEMNVSTLELGDSALYLCASSLVQGLDNEQFFGPGTRLTVL.

This clonotype was seen at least ten times. The chain couples TRBV10-3 to TRBJ2-2; D is undetermined. Germline CDR1 and CDR2: ENHRY and SYGVKD. The CDR3 has 15 amino acids. V gave up 10 bases and J gave up 5 bases, with 20 bases separating them. The CDR3: CANSQALVGTGELFF. CDR3 in DNA: TGTGCCAACTCCCAGGCCCTGGTGGGGACCGGGGAGCTGTTTTTT.

This clonotype was counted at least ten times. The V and J genes are TRBV7-2 and TRBJ2-7, with a possible D match to TRBD1 (6 bases). The CDR3 runs 15 residues. Per the germline V gene, CDR1 is SGHTA and CDR2 is FQGNSA. Trimming removed 1 base at V and 3 bases at J, with 13 bases between. For the CDR3, the DNA is TGTGCCAGCAGCTTAGGGACAGATCTTAGCTACGAGCAGTACTTC. Amino acids: CASSLGTDLSYEQYF.

In the case of this clonotype: A much larger clone differs from this one at a single base, so this may be a read error. The gene calls are TRBV28 and TRBJ1-2, with a weak D call TRBD1 (6 bases). Germline V gene sequence: CDR1 MDHEN, CDR2 SYDVKM. CDR3 length: 13 residues. The CDR3 loop is CAGRPGHLYGYTF. The CDR3 DNA reads as TGTGCCGGCAGACCGGGACACCTCTATGGCTACACCTTC.

There are a few counts of this clonotype. V and J are TRBV15 and TRBJ2-2; D is unclear. The CDR3 has 17 residues. V shed 0 bases and J shed 1 base, with 12 bases lying between them. Germline assignment: CDR1 LNHNV and CDR2 YYDKDF (reference sequence). In nucleotides, the CDR3 is TGTGCCACCAGCAGAGATCGGGCACGGCTGAACACCGGGGAGCTGTTTTTT. As protein: CATSRDRARLNTGELFF.

This clonotype was found many times. The rearrangement links TRBV7-2 to TRBJ2-7, with 7 bases aligning to TRBD1. V was pared by 1 base and J by 3 bases, with 0 bases of the junction left unmatched. CDR1 is SGHTA and CDR2 is FQGNSA in the germline V gene. The CDR3 loop spans 13 amino acids. CDR3 bases: TGTGCCAGCAGCTTAGGGGACAGCTACGAGCAGTACTTC. Its protein is CASSLGDSYEQYF.

Ten or more counts support this clonotype. V and J are TRBV29-1 and TRBJ2-2; D tentatively reads TRBD1 or TRBD2 (5 bases each). The germline CDR1 and CDR2 sequences are SQVTM and ANQGSEA. The CDR3 loop spans 12 amino acids. The V and J ends lost 4 bases and 6 bases respectively, with 9 bases between them. The chain's CDR3 is CSVARGPGELFF. In nucleotides, the CDR3 is TGCAGCGTTGCACGGGGCCCCGGGGAGCTGTTTTTT.

The V and J genes are TRBV14 and TRBJ1-3; no clear D. CDR3 length: 16 amino acids. The V end lost 1 base, the J end lost 0 bases, and 10 bases lay between the germline ends. Germline V CDR1 and CDR2: SGHDN, FVKESK. CDR3 coding DNA: TGTGCCAGCAGCCAAGGTCCGGGGAGCTCTGGAAACACCATATATTTT. Its protein is CASSQGPGSSGNTIYF. Complete variable domain (other parts from reference TRBV14 and TRBJ1-3): EAGVTQFPSHSVIEKGQTVTLRCDPISGHDNLYWYRRVMGKEIKFLLHFVKESKQDESGMPNNRFLAERTGGTYSTLKVQPAELEDSGVYFCASSQGPGSSGNTIYFGEGSWLTVV.

This clonotype has only a few counts. The chain combines TRBV20-1 with TRBJ2-7, with TRBD1 matching over 8 bases. The CDR3 is 14 residues long. Germline V CDR1 and CDR2: DFQATT, SNEGSKA (reference sequence). The V segment lost 0 bases and the J segment 6 bases; nucleotides outside the gene matches: 7. CDR3 DNA: TGCAGTGCTAGAGATGGACAGGGATTTGGCGAGCAGTACTTC. Its protein is CSARDGQGFGEQYF.

This clonotype was counted ten times or more. This chain joins TRBV7-9 and TRBJ2-1; 9 bases are a match to TRBD1. The germline V gene has CDR1 SEHNR and CDR2 FQNEAQ (reference sequence). The CDR3 consists of 15 residues. V shed 4 bases and J 7 bases; nucleotides not matched to a gene: 8. CDR3 residues: CASSSRQGGGNEQFF. CDR3 coding DNA: TGTGCCAGCAGCTCCCGACAGGGGGGGGGTAATGAGCAGTTCTTC. Full variable domain (missing parts from reference TRBV7-9 and TRBJ2-1): DTGVSQNPRHKITKRGQNVTFRCDPISEHNRLYWYRQTLGQGPEFLTYFQNEAQLEKSRLLSDRFSAERPKGSFSTLEIQRTEQGDSAMYLCASSSRQGGGNEQFFGPGTRLTVL.

The J gene is TRBJ1-5, the V gene TRBV12-3 or TRBV12-4; 8 bases line up with TRBD1. With V trimmed by 5 bases and J by 1 base, 7 bases remained unmatched. The CDR3 sequence is 16 residues long. DNA for the CDR3: TGTGCCAGCAGTCGCGCAGGGGGCGCGAGCAATCAGCCCCAGCATTTT. Its translation: CASSRAGGASNQPQHF.

V and J are TRBV14 and TRBJ1-5, with D uncertain. Per the germline V gene, CDR1 is SGHDN and CDR2 is FVKESK. The V gene lost 5 bases and the J gene lost 6 bases, with 11 bases spanning the gap. The CDR3 runs 13 residues. The CDR3 nucleotides are TGTGCCAGCAGCAAAGGACGGGGTCAGCCCCAGCATTTT. This codes for CASSKGRGQPQHF. Drawing the rest from reference TRBV14 and TRBJ1-5, the complete variable domain is EAGVTQFPSHSVIEKGQTVTLRCDPISGHDNLYWYRRVMGKEIKFLLHFVKESKQDESGMPNNRFLAERTGGTYSTLKVQPAELEDSGVYFCASSKGRGQPQHFGDGTRLSIL.

V gene TRBV7-8 combines with J gene TRBJ2-3, with a tentative D call TRBD1 (6 bases). Trimming removed 3 bases from V and 3 bases from J, with 16 bases in between. This CDR3 comprises 16 residues. CDR1 and CDR2 from the germline V gene are SGHVS and FQNEAQ. The CDR3 loop reads CASSFVDLGATDTQYF. In DNA form, the CDR3 reads TGTGCCAGCAGCTTTGTTGACTTGGGGGCGACAGATACGCAGTATTTT.

This clonotype has a count of ten or more. This chain joins TRBV6-1 and TRBJ1-1; D is unresolved. Germline V lookup: CDR1 MNHNS, CDR2 SASEGT. This CDR3 comprises 12 residues. Deletions cut 6 bases from V and 1 base from J, with 6 bases between. CDR3 nucleotides: TGTGCCAGCAGAGTGGGGAACACTGAAGCTTTCTTT. Residues: CASRVGNTEAFF.

This clonotype appeared a few times. CDR3 in amino acids: CSARDPNSGSYNEQFF. In nucleotides, the CDR3 is TGCAGTGCTAGAGATCCCAATAGCGGGAGTTACAATGAGCAGTTCTTC. The rearrangement uses TRBV20-1 and TRBJ2-1; TRBD2 agrees at 9 bases. Germline values: CDR1 DFQATT, CDR2 SNEGSKA (reference sequence). J was trimmed by 4 bases and V by 0 bases; bases with no gene match: 7. The CDR3 is 16 residues long.

There are many counts of this clonotype. This chain links TRBV6-5 with TRBJ1-5; D not certain. The V end lost 0 bases, the J end lost 11 bases, and 14 bases lay between the germline ends. There are 14 residues in the CDR3. Per the germline V gene, CDR1 is MNHEY and CDR2 is SVGAGI. This chain's CDR3 is CASSYSRRVLAQHF. The CDR3 region has the DNA TGTGCCAGCAGTTACTCACGGAGGGTGTTAGCCCAGCATTTT.